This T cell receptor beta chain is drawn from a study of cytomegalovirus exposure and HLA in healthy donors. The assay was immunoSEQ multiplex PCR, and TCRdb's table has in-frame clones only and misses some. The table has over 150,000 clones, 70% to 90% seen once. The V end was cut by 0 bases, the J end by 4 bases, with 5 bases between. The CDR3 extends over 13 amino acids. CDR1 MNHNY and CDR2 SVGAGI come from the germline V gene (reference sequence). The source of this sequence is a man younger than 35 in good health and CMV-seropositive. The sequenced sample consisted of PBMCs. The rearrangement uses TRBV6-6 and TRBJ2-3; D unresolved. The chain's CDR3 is CASSYSRSDTQYF. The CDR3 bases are TGTGCCAGCAGTTACTCGCGCTCAGATACGCAGTATTTT.